These 7 T cell receptor beta chains originate from one sample sequenced in a study of beta chain features in type 1 diabetes. Of the isolated RNA, all was reverse transcribed, and so the sequenced material was expressed TCRB transcripts. Using immunoSEQ multiplex PCR, the repertoire was profiled, and TCRdb retains in-frame clones only, with some absent. The sample consists of approximately 360,000 clones, around 12% of them appearing once. Study-wide findings and caveats: In every one of the four CD4+ subsets, TCRB CDR3s were moderately but significantly shorter in Type 1 diabetes patients.

The antigens of these receptors remain unknown. The specimen was naive CD4+ T cells from blood. These receptors came from a woman in her late teens or twenties with type 1 diabetes.

The chain recombines TRBV28 with TRBJ2-7; 9 positions match TRBD1. The CDR3 has 15 amino acids. CDR1 and CDR2 (germline): MDHEN, SYDVKM. The V segment lost 2 bases and the J segment 6 bases; nucleotides outside the gene matches: 8. The CDR3, as DNA: TGTGCCAGCAGTTTACTGGGACAGGGCCTCCGCGAGCAGTACTTC. Amino acid sequence: CASSLLGQGLREQYF. Full variable domain (remainder filled in from reference TRBV28 and TRBJ2-7): DVKVTQSSRYLVKRTGEKVFLECVQDMDHENMFWYRQDPGLGLRLIYFSYDVKMKEKGDIPEGYSVSREKKERFSLILESASTNQTSMYLCASSLLGQGLREQYFGPGTRLTVT.

The chain employs TRBV6-1 and TRBJ2-2; TRBD2 might be the D (5 bases). The CDR3 spans 16 residues. V lost 4 bases to trimming and J lost 3 bases, with 15 bases between them. Germline V gene data show CDR1 as MNHNS and CDR2 as SASEGT. CDR3 DNA: TGTGCCAGCAGTGCGCGAGCGGTACTAGACACCGGGGAGCTGTTTTTT. It is translated as CASSARAVLDTGELFF.

This clone was seen a handful of times. The chain joins TRBV6-6 to TRBJ2-7, with D possibly being TRBD1 (5 bases). The length of the CDR3 is 11 residues. From germline, CDR1 is MNHNY and CDR2 SVGAGI (reference sequence). Trimming left V 5 bases short and J 7 bases short, with 9 bases between. The CDR3 DNA is TGTGCCAGCAGTAGCCAGGGTGAGCAGTACTTC. This gives the protein CASSSQGEQYF.

This chain links TRBV7-2 with TRBJ2-3, with D perhaps matching TRBD2 (6 bases). The V end was cut by 1 base, the J end by 4 bases, with 12 bases between. There are 15 residues in the CDR3. In germline, CDR1 is SGHTA, CDR2 FQGNSA. The CDR3 nucleotides are TGTGCCAGCAGCTTAGGGACACTAGCATCAGATACGCAGTATTTT. This translates into CASSLGTLASDTQYF.

This clone occurred a few times. The V call is TRBV5-4, the J call TRBJ1-2; D is uncertain. In germline, CDR1 is SGHNT, CDR2 YYREEE (reference sequence). This CDR3 comprises 13 residues. Trimming cost V 0 bases and J 6 bases, with 9 bases left between them. CDR3 protein: CASSLEPGNGYTF. CDR3 sequence (DNA): TGTGCCAGCAGCTTGGAACCGGGGAATGGCTACACCTTC.

This chain joins TRBV29-1 and TRBJ1-1, with D possibly matching TRBD1 (5 bases). Germline V gene data show CDR1 as SQVTM and CDR2 as ANQGSEA. The CDR3 contains 13 residues. V lost 6 bases, J lost 1 base, and 12 bases lay in between. Here the CDR3 reads CSVTGFRNTEAFF. As DNA, the CDR3 is TGCAGCGTCACAGGATTTAGGAACACTGAAGCTTTCTTT.

The rearrangement links TRBV4-3 to TRBJ2-6, with 9 bases identical to TRBD1. Germline CDR1 reads LGHNA; CDR2 reads YSLEER. The CDR3 extends over 17 amino acids. V dropped 4 bases and J dropped 0; count of bases not matched to a gene: 4. The CDR3: CASSLGQGRSGANVLTF. Here the CDR3 DNA reads TGCGCCAGCAGCCTCGGACAGGGGCGCTCTGGGGCCAACGTCCTGACTTTC.